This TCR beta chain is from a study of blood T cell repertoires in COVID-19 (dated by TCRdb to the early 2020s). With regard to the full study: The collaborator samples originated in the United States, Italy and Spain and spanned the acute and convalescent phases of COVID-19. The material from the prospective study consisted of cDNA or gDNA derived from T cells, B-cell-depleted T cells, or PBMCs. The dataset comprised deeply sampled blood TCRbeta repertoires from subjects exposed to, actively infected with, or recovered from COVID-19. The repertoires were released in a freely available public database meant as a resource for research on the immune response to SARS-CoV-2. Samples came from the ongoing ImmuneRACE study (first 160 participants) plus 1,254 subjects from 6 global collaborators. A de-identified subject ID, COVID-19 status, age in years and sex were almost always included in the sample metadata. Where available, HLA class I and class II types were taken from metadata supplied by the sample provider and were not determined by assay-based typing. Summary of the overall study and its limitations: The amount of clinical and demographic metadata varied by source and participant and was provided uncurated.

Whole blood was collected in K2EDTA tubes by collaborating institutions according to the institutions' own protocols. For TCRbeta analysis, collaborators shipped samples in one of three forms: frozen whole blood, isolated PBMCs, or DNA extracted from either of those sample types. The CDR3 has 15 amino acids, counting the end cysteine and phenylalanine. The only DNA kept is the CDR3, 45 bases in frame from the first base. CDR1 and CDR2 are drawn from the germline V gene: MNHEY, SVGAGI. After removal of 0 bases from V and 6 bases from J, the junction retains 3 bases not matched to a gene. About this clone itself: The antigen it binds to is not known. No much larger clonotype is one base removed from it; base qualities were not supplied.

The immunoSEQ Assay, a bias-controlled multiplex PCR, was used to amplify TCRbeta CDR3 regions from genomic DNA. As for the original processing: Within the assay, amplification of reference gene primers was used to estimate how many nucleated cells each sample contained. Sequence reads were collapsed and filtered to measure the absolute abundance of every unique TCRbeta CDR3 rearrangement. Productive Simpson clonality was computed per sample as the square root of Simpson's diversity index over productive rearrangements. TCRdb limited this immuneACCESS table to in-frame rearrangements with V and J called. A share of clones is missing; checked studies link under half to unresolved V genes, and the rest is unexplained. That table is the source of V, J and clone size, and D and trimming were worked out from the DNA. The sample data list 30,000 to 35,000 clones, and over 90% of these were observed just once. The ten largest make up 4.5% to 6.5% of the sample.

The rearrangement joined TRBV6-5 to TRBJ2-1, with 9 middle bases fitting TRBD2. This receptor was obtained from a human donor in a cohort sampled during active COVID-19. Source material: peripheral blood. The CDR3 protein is CASSYSSGSPNEQFF. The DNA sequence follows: TGTGCCAGCAGTTACTCTAGCGGGAGCCCCAATGAGCAGTTCTTC.